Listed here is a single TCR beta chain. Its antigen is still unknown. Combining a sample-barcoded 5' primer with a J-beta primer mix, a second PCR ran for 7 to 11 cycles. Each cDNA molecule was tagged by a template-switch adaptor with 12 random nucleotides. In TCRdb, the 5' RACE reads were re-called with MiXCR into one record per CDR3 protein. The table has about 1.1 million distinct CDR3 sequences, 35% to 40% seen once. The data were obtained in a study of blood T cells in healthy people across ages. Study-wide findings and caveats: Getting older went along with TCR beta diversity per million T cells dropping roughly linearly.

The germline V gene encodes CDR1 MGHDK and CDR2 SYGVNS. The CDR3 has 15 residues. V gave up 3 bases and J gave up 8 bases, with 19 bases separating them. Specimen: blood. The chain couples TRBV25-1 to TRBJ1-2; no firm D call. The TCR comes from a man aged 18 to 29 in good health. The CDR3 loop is CASSEAAVGFGGYTF. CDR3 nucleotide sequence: TGTGCCAGCAGTGAGGCGGCAGTAGGCTTTGGGGGCTACACCTTC.